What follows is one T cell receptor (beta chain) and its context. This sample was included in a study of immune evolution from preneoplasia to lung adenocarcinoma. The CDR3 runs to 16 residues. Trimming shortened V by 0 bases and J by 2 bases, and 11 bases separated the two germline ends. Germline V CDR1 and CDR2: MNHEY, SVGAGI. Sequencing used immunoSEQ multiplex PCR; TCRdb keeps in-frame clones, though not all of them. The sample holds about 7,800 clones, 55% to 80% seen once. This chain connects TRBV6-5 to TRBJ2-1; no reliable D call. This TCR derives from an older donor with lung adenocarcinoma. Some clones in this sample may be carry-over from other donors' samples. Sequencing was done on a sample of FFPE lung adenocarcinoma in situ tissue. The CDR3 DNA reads TGTGCCAGCAGTTACTCGACGAGCGAACCCTACAATGAGCAGTTCTTC. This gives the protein CASSYSTSEPYNEQFF.